A single sample is the source of the 25 T cell receptor beta chains below, sequenced in a study of cytomegalovirus exposure and HLA in healthy donors. Researchers ran the PCR with 60 Vbeta and 13 Jbeta primers. Sequencing was performed with immunoSEQ multiplex PCR; in TCRdb, only in-frame clones are kept and a portion is missing. Of about 140,000 clones detected, 82% appear once; the ten largest clones hold under 2%. Specimen: PBMCs. Every receptor here comes from a woman in her forties in good health and CMV-seronegative.

Here the CDR3 reads CASSPRFVYNEQFF. CDR3 sequence (DNA): TGTGCCAGCAGCCCTAGATTTGTCTACAATGAGCAGTTCTTC. This sequence joins TRBV5-8 and TRBJ2-1; no clear D. Germline V lookup: CDR1 SGHTS, CDR2 YDEGEE. Deletions cut 4 bases from V and 3 bases from J, with 11 bases between. This CDR3 comprises 14 residues.

J is TRBJ1-2 and V is TRBV10-2; D is perhaps TRBD1 (5 bases). The CDR3 contains 13 residues. The germline V gene has CDR1 WSHSY and CDR2 SAAADI. V shed 7 bases and J shed 0 bases, with 9 bases lying between them. This chain's CDR3 is CASTGGTNYGYTF. In DNA form, the CDR3 reads TGCGCCAGCACGGGGGGAACTAACTATGGCTACACCTTC.

V and J are TRBV18 and TRBJ1-5; D is uncertain. Trimming removed 6 bases at V and 7 bases at J, with 19 bases between. The CDR3 extends over 15 amino acids. Germline V gene data show CDR1 as KGHSH and CDR2 as LQKENI. CDR3 DNA: TGTGCCAGCTCCCCCGGTTTTCCCGATGAACAGCCCCAGCATTTT. This sequence encodes CASSPGFPDEQPQHF.

The chain carries TRBV6-5 and TRBJ1-6; no clear D. Between the trimmed V and J ends, which lost 0 bases and 11 bases, there was a span of 11 bases. The CDR3 runs to 14 residues. Germline V CDR1 and CDR2: MNHEY, SVGAGI. CDR3 loop: CASSYSLERPPLHF. In DNA form, the CDR3 reads TGTGCCAGCAGTTACTCGCTAGAAAGACCACCCCTCCACTTT.

The chain recombines TRBV2 with TRBJ1-2; D not certain. V lost 0 bases, J lost 0 bases, and 14 bases lay in between. Germline V gene sequence: CDR1 SNHLY, CDR2 FYNNEI. This CDR3 has 17 amino acids. CDR3 amino acids: CASSEAGRLTPNYGYTF. CDR3 DNA: TGTGCCAGCAGTGAAGCGGGTAGACTGACTCCTAACTATGGCTACACCTTC.

V usage is TRBV6-1 and J usage is TRBJ1-1; TRBD1 aligns across 9 bases. Germline V CDR1 and CDR2: MNHNS, SASEGT. With V trimmed by 4 bases and J by 7 bases, 10 bases remained unmatched. The CDR3 spans 15 residues. The CDR3 DNA reads as TGTGCCAGCAGTGGTCCCGGGACAGGGTTGTTTGAAGCTTTCTTT. Protein: CASSGPGTGLFEAFF.

The CDR3 DNA follows: TGTGCCAGCAGCTTACGTCTCTACGAGCAGTACTTC. It is translated as CASSLRLYEQYF. This rearrangement joins TRBV7-2 to TRBJ2-7; D unresolved. V dropped 2 bases and J dropped 3 bases, with 5 bases sitting between them. This CDR3 contains 12 residues. CDR1 and CDR2 from the germline V gene are SGHTA and FQGNSA.

The V gene is TRBV5-1, the J gene TRBJ2-1; TRBD2 might be the D (6 bases). The CDR3 totals 18 residues. Trimming took 0 bases from V and 4 from J, leaving 20 bases between them. Germline V gene data show CDR1 as SGHRS and CDR2 as YFSETQ. Here the CDR3 reads CASSLVQGGPEKYNEQFF. As DNA, the CDR3 is TGCGCCAGCAGCTTGGTTCAGGGAGGCCCGGAAAAATACAATGAGCAGTTCTTC.

Comment on this clone: An end of the junction does not agree with germline; a read error may underlie this. V usage is TRBV7-9 and J usage is TRBJ2-5, with 13 bases lining up with TRBD2. The CDR3 is 15 amino acids. Germline CDR1 reads SEHNR; CDR2 reads FQNEAQ (reference sequence). As DNA, the CDR3 is TGTTCCAGCAGCGTACTTGGGACTAGCGGGGTGATCCAGTACTTC. It yields the protein CSSSVLGTSGVIQYF.

This clone was recorded only once. V is TRBV7-2 and J is TRBJ2-3, with 7 bases fitting TRBD2. Germline V gene lookup returns CDR1 SGHTA and CDR2 FQGNSA. V shed 0 bases, J shed 3 bases, and the junction held 9 bases outside the gene matches. The CDR3 totals 17 residues. The CDR3 DNA follows: TGTGCCAGCAGCTTAGCGCCGGGCGGGAGTGGGACAGATACGCAGTATTTT. It translates to CASSLAPGGSGTDTQYF.

The count of this clone is one. This CDR3 reads CASRAGGTGELFF. In DNA form, the CDR3 reads TGTGCCAGCCGTGCGGGGGGCACCGGGGAGCTGTTTTTT. V and J are TRBV27 and TRBJ2-2, with 8 bases matching TRBD2. Germline lookup yields CDR1 MNHEY and CDR2 SMNVEV (reference sequence). J lost 4 bases, V lost 8 bases, and 3 bases had no gene match. This CDR3 has 13 residues.

The table lists this clone with a count of one. This chain uses TRBV19 with TRBJ2-5; D perhaps matches TRBD1 (6 bases). Trimming took off 3 bases at V and 2 bases at J, with 19 bases between the two ends. CDR1 is LNHDA and CDR2 is SQIVND in the germline V gene (reference sequence). The CDR3 has 17 residues. CDR3 sequence: CASSIVTGATLQETQYF. The CDR3 DNA reads TGTGCCAGTAGTATTGTGACAGGCGCTACTCTTCAAGAGACCCAGTACTTC.

The chain couples TRBV29-1 to TRBJ2-4, with 8 nucleotides matching TRBD2. The V gene end was trimmed by 7 bases and the J gene end by 3 bases; junction bases not matched to a gene: 8. Germline CDR1 SQVTM, CDR2 ANQGSEA. The CDR3 sequence is 14 residues long. In DNA, the CDR3 is TGCAGCGCCCGGGGGGGGGCTGGCAAAAACATTCAGTACTTC. Its translation is CSARGGAGKNIQYF.

V and J are TRBV7-3 and TRBJ2-1; 10 bases match TRBD2. The CDR3 consists of 15 residues. Germline V lookup: CDR1 SGHTA, CDR2 FQGTGA. Trimming at V came to 3 bases and at J to 8 bases, leaving 7 bases not matched to a gene. CDR3 nucleotides: TGTGCCAGCAGCTTCAGGCTAGCGGGAGACTATGAGCAGTTCTTC. Translated, it gives CASSFRLAGDYEQFF.

The V and J genes are TRBV11-2 and TRBJ1-6; D gene ambiguous. There are 12 residues in the CDR3. Germline lookup yields CDR1 SGHAT and CDR2 FQNNGV. V lost 2 bases, J lost 8 bases, and 4 bases lay in between. In nucleotides, the CDR3 is TGTGCCAGCAGCTTACAGGATTCACCCCTCCACTTT. Residues: CASSLQDSPLHF.

The chain is built from TRBV4-1 and TRBJ2-3; perhaps TRBD1 as D (6 bases). The CDR3 sequence is 16 residues long. Germline V CDR1 and CDR2: MGHRA, YSYEKL. V dropped 2 bases and J dropped 2 bases, with 14 bases sitting between them. This CDR3 is CASSQPGGGYTDTQYF. The CDR3 DNA reads as TGCGCCAGCAGCCAACCTGGGGGCGGGTACACAGATACGCAGTATTTT.

This sequence joins TRBV4-2 and TRBJ2-7; possible D gene TRBD1, 5 bases. Germline V lookup: CDR1 LGHNA, CDR2 YNFKEQ. V gave up 4 bases and J gave up 4 bases, with 8 bases separating them. The CDR3 extends over 12 amino acids. The CDR3 DNA is TGTGCCAGCAGCCGAAGGGGTTACGAGCAGTACTTC. The encoded protein is CASSRRGYEQYF.

The chain is built from TRBV5-4 and TRBJ1-2; 9 bases fit TRBD1. The CDR3 is 15 residues long. V shed 0 bases and J 4 bases; nucleotides not matched to a gene: 4. Germline values: CDR1 SGHNT, CDR2 YYREEE (reference sequence). CDR3: CASSLVDRGGYGYTF. CDR3 nucleotide sequence: TGTGCCAGCAGCTTGGTGGACAGGGGAGGCTATGGCTACACCTTC.

The chain employs TRBV11-1 and TRBJ2-7, with 8 bases fitting TRBD2. J gave up 2 bases and V 2 bases, and 11 bases lay outside the gene matches. The length of the CDR3 is 17 residues. Germline V gene data show CDR1 as SGHAT and CDR2 as FQDESV (reference sequence). The CDR3 loop reads CASSLSTGLVLPYEQYF. The CDR3 DNA is TGTGCCAGCAGCTTATCAACGGGACTAGTGTTACCCTACGAGCAGTACTTC.

The chain employs TRBV7-9 and TRBJ2-5, with D maybe TRBD2 (5 bases). V dropped 3 bases and J dropped 7 bases, with 12 bases sitting between them. The germline V gene encodes CDR1 SEHNR and CDR2 FQNEAQ (reference sequence). The CDR3 is made up of 13 amino acids. The CDR3 reads CASSLMGEGTQYF. For the CDR3, the DNA is TGTGCCAGCAGCTTGATGGGTGAGGGGACCCAGTACTTC. The full variable domain, rest sourced from reference TRBV7-9 and TRBJ2-5, is DTGVSQNPRHKITKRGQNVTFRCDPISEHNRLYWYRQTLGQGPEFLTYFQNEAQLEKSRLLSDRFSAERPKGSFSTLEIQRTEQGDSAMYLCASSLMGEGTQYFGPGTRLLVL.

The J gene is TRBJ2-1, the V gene TRBV5-5, with a weak D call TRBD2 (5 bases). The CDR3 runs 16 residues. Trimming cost V 6 bases and J 4 bases, with 20 bases left between them. Germline-derived CDR1 and CDR2 are SGHKS and YYEKEE (reference sequence). The CDR3 DNA reads TGTGCCAGCATCCCGGTCTTGCGGGCACCGTACAATGAGCAGTTCTTC. It yields the protein CASIPVLRAPYNEQFF.

A single count supports this clone. The chain recombines TRBV28 with TRBJ2-1; D is perhaps TRBD2 (6 bases). Germline values: CDR1 MDHEN, CDR2 SYDVKM. Deletions cut 7 bases from V and 2 bases from J, with 18 bases between. This CDR3 has 16 amino acids. The CDR3 DNA follows: TGTGCCAGCAACTCTGGGGAGGATTTAACCTACAATGAGCAGTTCTTC. Amino acids: CASNSGEDLTYNEQFF. The full variable domain, completed using reference TRBV28 and TRBJ2-1, is DVKVTQSSRYLVKRTGEKVFLECVQDMDHENMFWYRQDPGLGLRLIYFSYDVKMKEKGDIPEGYSVSREKKERFSLILESASTNQTSMYLCASNSGEDLTYNEQFFGPGTRLTVL.

The chain employs TRBV28 and TRBJ1-1, with D hard to call. CDR1 and CDR2 from the germline V gene are MDHEN and SYDVKM. CDR3 length: 16 residues. With 7 bases removed from V and 3 bases from J, the gap between germline ends came to 21 bases. The CDR3 DNA follows: TGTGCCAGCACCCCATCCCCGGGGTGGAAACACACTGAAGCTTTCTTT. Protein: CASTPSPGWKHTEAFF.

CDR3: CASSLSAATEAFF. The DNA of the CDR3 is TGTGCCAGCAGCTTATCGGCGGCCACTGAAGCTTTCTTT. The chain is built from TRBV7-9 and TRBJ1-1; D is unclear. Trimming left V 2 bases short and J 4 bases short, with 8 bases between. Germline CDR1 reads SEHNR; CDR2 reads FQNEAQ (reference sequence). The CDR3 is 13 amino acids.

In DNA, the CDR3 is TGTGCCAGCAGTCCCGCACAGCGGAGCTACAATGAGCAGTTCTTC. Translation: CASSPAQRSYNEQFF. The V and J genes are TRBV19 and TRBJ2-1; D possibly corresponds to TRBD2 (5 bases). CDR1 and CDR2 from the germline V gene are LNHDA and SQIVND (reference sequence). The ends were cut back, 9 bases at V and 3 bases at J, with 18 bases in the middle. This CDR3 spans 15 amino acids.